Below are 9 T cell receptor beta chains sequenced from a single sample in a study of OX40 agonist ivuxolimab in advanced cancers. This table comes from immunoSEQ multiplex PCR, and its TCRdb copy is limited to in-frame clones, with some not included. The sample has about 140,000 clones, around nine tenths seen once; the top ten hold approximately 1%. This specimen was CD4+ or CD8+ T cells sorted from blood, taken in a trial of the OX40 agonist ivuxolimab. The receptor set was obtained from an adult with an advanced solid tumor such as melanoma, head and neck, liver or kidney cancer.

The chain uses TRBV19 and TRBJ1-2; D is undetermined. Germline CDR1 LNHDA, CDR2 SQIVND (reference sequence). V gave up 0 bases and J gave up 4 bases, with 15 bases separating them. This CDR3 comprises 16 residues. The chain's CDR3 is CASSIDGRTDLYGYTF. The CDR3, as DNA: TGTGCCAGTAGTATAGATGGGCGGACGGACCTCTATGGCTACACCTTC.

The CDR3 nucleotides are TGTGCCAGCAGCGTTCGTGGTCCCCCCGCGGACGAGCAGTACTTC. Amino acids: CASSVRGPPADEQYF. V gene TRBV7-3 combines with J gene TRBJ2-7; no clear D gene. Germline CDR1 reads SGHTA; CDR2 reads FQGTGA. Trimming removed 5 bases from V and 5 bases from J, with 19 bases in between. CDR3 length: 15 residues.

The rearrangement uses TRBV19 and TRBJ2-3, with 12 bases matching TRBD2. This CDR3 comprises 15 residues. Looked up from germline, CDR1 is LNHDA and CDR2 is SQIVND (reference sequence). Trimming cost V 5 bases and J 4 bases; bases outside gene matches: 4. The CDR3 loop reads CASSLLAGGPDTQYF. The CDR3 nucleotides are TGTGCCAGTAGTCTACTAGCGGGAGGACCAGATACGCAGTATTTT. Drawing the rest from reference TRBV19 and TRBJ2-3, the complete variable domain is DGGITQSPKYLFRKEGQNVTLSCEQNLNHDAMYWYRQDPGQGLRLIYYSQIVNDFQKGDIAEGYSVSREKKESFPLTVTSAQKNPTAFYLCASSLLAGGPDTQYFGPGTRLTVL.

V usage is TRBV5-1 and J usage is TRBJ1-5; the D is unclear. The V end was cut by 0 bases, the J end by 4 bases, with 11 bases between. The CDR3 spans 15 residues. CDR1 SGHRS and CDR2 YFSETQ come from the germline V gene. CDR3 coding DNA: TGCGCCAGCAGCTTGGCCGGGCAGCTAAATCAGCCCCAGCATTTT. This sequence encodes CASSLAGQLNQPQHF. Complete variable domain (other parts from reference TRBV5-1 and TRBJ1-5): KAGVTQTPRYLIKTRGQQVTLSCSPISGHRSVSWYQQTPGQGLQFLFEYFSETQRNKGNFPGRFSGRQFSNSRSEMNVSTLELGDSALYLCASSLAGQLNQPQHFGDGTRLSIL.

This chain uses TRBV11-2 with TRBJ1-1; possible D gene TRBD1, 5 bases. CDR1 SGHAT and CDR2 FQNNGV come from the germline V gene. The CDR3 totals 13 residues. The ends were cut back, 2 bases at V and 6 bases at J, with 10 bases in the middle. The CDR3 sequence is CASSLSRGPEAFF. The CDR3 DNA reads as TGTGCCAGCAGCTTAAGTAGGGGACCTGAAGCTTTCTTT.

The chain employs TRBV2 and TRBJ2-7, with D unclear. Between the trimmed V and J ends, which lost 1 base and 4 bases, there was a span of 11 bases. Germline V gene lookup returns CDR1 SNHLY and CDR2 FYNNEI. The CDR3 has 14 residues. The CDR3 protein is CASSEGLIVYEQYF. The DNA of the CDR3 is TGTGCCAGCAGTGAAGGACTCATCGTTTACGAGCAGTACTTC.

The chain links TRBV5-1 to TRBJ2-3; D unresolved. Trimming cost V 0 bases and J 2 bases, with 10 bases left between them. The CDR3 spans 15 residues. Germline V gene lookup returns CDR1 SGHRS and CDR2 YFSETQ. The CDR3 DNA sequence: TGCGCCAGCAGCTTGGGCGAGGTCTACACAGATACGCAGTATTTT. This gives the protein CASSLGEVYTDTQYF.

The chain employs TRBV5-4 and TRBJ2-2, with 8 bases that match TRBD1. The CDR3 runs 12 residues. The J segment lost 4 bases and the V segment lost 9 bases, leaving 2 bases of the junction unmatched. Germline CDR1 reads SGHNT; CDR2 reads YYREEE (reference sequence). For the CDR3, the DNA is TGTGCCACCACAGGGGGCACCGGGGAGCTGTTTTTT. It is translated as CATTGGTGELFF.

V usage is TRBV27 and J usage is TRBJ2-1; 12 positions agree with TRBD2. This CDR3 contains 16 residues. The germline V gene has CDR1 MNHEY and CDR2 SMNVEV (reference sequence). Germline trimming cut 0 bases from V and 8 bases from J; bases unmatched to any gene: 5. The CDR3 DNA sequence: TGTGCCAGCAGTTTATCGGAGACTAGCGGGAGCGATGAGCAGTTCTTC. Protein product: CASSLSETSGSDEQFF.